The sequence of this T cell receptor beta chain was determined in a study of cytomegalovirus exposure and HLA in healthy donors. The CDR3 runs to 16 residues. Germline loops: CDR1 SGHVS, CDR2 FNYEAQ. V was pared by 5 bases and J by 2 bases, with 7 bases of the junction left unmatched. Study outcomes and limitations: TCR beta V- and J-gene trimming, according to a later analysis, was linked to a missense DCLRE1C variant.

Note on this clone: The antigen is unknown.

Primers included in the PCR were 60 Vbeta and 13 Jbeta primers. Libraries were prepared by immunoSEQ multiplex PCR; TCRdb keeps only in-frame clonotypes and omits some of them. The ten most abundant clones cover approximately 0.6% of a sample with about 100,000 clones. This chain uses TRBV7-6 with TRBJ2-2; 8 positions match TRBD2. The TCR comes from a man aged 45 to 65 in good health and CMV-seronegative. Sequenced input: PBMCs. CDR3 coding DNA: TGTGCCAGCAGCCAAACGCGGGGGGCCAACACCGGGGAGCTGTTTTTT. Translated: CASSQTRGANTGELFF. The variable domain in full, completed from reference TRBV7-6 and TRBJ2-2, reads GAGVSQSPRYKVTKRGQDVALRCDPISGHVSLYWYRQALGQGPEFLTYFNYEAQQDKSGLPNDRFSAERPEGSISTLTIQRTEQRDSAMYRCASSQTRGANTGELFFGEGSRLTVL.